This T cell receptor (beta chain) was profiled in a study of shared clonotypes between healthy human individuals. V was cut by 6 bases and J by 4 bases, with 12 bases left in between. This CDR3 has 13 amino acids. Germline V gene sequence: CDR1 SNHLY, CDR2 FYNNEI. Several immunoSEQ plates held equal portions of the genomic DNA taken from each subset. Authors' methods: Because ImmunoSEQ provided only junction sequences with no quality scores, the filtering differed. Sequenced by immunoSEQ multiplex PCR; TCRdb stores in-frame clones only, minus some. V and J calls and clone size come straight from that table; D and trimming were deduced from the DNA. The table includes more than 1,200,000 clones, just under 99% detected once.

The chain links TRBV2 to TRBJ1-2; D gene ambiguous. Source material: naive CD4+ T cells sorted from blood. Subset denoted: CD45RA+ positively selected. This receptor was obtained from a young man in good health. CDR3 residues: CASRTGQLYGYTF. The CDR3 DNA reads as TGTGCCAGCAGGACGGGCCAGCTCTATGGCTACACCTTC.